This is a list of T cell receptor beta chains from one sample in a study of cytomegalovirus exposure and HLA in healthy donors. This table comes from immunoSEQ multiplex PCR, and its TCRdb copy is limited to in-frame clones, with some not included. The data hold about 76,000 clones, with roughly 76% observed a single time. Sequencing input: PBMCs. The source is a woman under 40 in good health and CMV-seronegative. CDR3s include the opening cysteine and the closing phenylalanine or tryptophan. The D gene is left open where the match is weak. Clone size is stated in some rows and not others, as once, few, many or a class when expanded.

j_call d_call clone_size v_call cdr3_nt cdr3_aa
TRBJ1-1 NA few TRBV5-5 TGTGCCAGCAGGGGGCAGCTCGGACCTGAAGCTTTCTTT CASRGQLGPEAFF
TRBJ1-6 NA NA TRBV18 TGTGCCAGCTCACAAGACAGGATTAATTCACCCCTCCACTTT CASSQDRINSPLHF
TRBJ1-1 NA NA TRBV7-3 TGTGCCAGCAGCCCTGGACAGTGGGCCACTGAAGCTTTCTTT CASSPGQWATEAFF
TRBJ2-7 TRBD1 NA TRBV5-4 TGTGCCAGCAGCTTGGCGACAGGGGGCTCCTACGAGCAGTACTTC CASSLATGGSYEQYF
TRBJ1-5 TRBD1 NA TRBV4-2 TGTGCCAGCAGCCAAGAAGGGGGACAGGGGGGTGATCAGCCCCAGCATTTT CASSQEGGQGGDQPQHF
TRBJ2-7 NA NA TRBV5-4 TGTGCCAGCAGCTTGGACCCCCTAAAGCGGGCCACCTACGAGCAGTACTTC CASSLDPLKRATYEQYF
TRBJ2-1 NA NA TRBV18 TGTGCCAGCTCATACACAGGGATTTCCTACAATGAGCAGTTCTTC CASSYTGISYNEQFF
TRBJ2-1 NA NA TRBV18 TGTGCCAGCTCACCCTCCTCGTACAATGAGCAGTTCTTC CASSPSSYNEQFF
TRBJ1-4 NA NA TRBV29-1 TGCAGTTCCGGGGAGGGGGAAAAACTGTTTTTT CSSGEGEKLFF
TRBJ2-2 TRBD1 few TRBV29-1 TGCAGCGTTGATTGGGGCAGGGGGACCGGGGAGCTGTTTTTT CSVDWGRGTGELFF
TRBJ2-1 NA NA TRBV30 TGTGCCTGGAGCACCCCTGGACTACCCAATGAGCAGTTCTTC CAWSTPGLPNEQFF
TRBJ2-7 NA NA TRBV7-9 TGTGCCAGCAGCTTATTGGCCCTGGGGGCACCCTACGAGCAGTACTTC CASSLLALGAPYEQYF
TRBJ2-7 NA NA TRBV28 TGTGCCAGCCGGGGAGGGGGACTCTCCTACGAGCAGTACTTC CASRGGGLSYEQYF
TRBJ1-2 NA NA TRBV6-4 TGTGCCAGCAGTGACTCGGCCAGCGCAAACTATGGCTACACCTTC CASSDSASANYGYTF
TRBJ2-1 TRBD2 NA TRBV9 TGTGCCAGCAGCGTAGGGGCCCTAGCGGGAGGCACCTACAATGAGCAGTTCTTC CASSVGALAGGTYNEQFF
TRBJ2-1 NA once TRBV19 TGTGCCAGCAGATGGGGGGCGGGAGTATCCTACAATGAGCAGTTCTTC CASRWGAGVSYNEQFF
TRBJ2-1 NA NA TRBV28 TGTGCCAGCAGAGGGAGCTCCTACAATGAGCAGTTCTTC CASRGSSYNEQFF
TRBJ2-5 NA NA TRBV5-1 TGCGCCAGCAGCTTGGCGCAAGAGACCCAGTACTTC CASSLAQETQYF
TRBJ2-1 NA NA TRBV27 TGTGCCAGCAGTTTAATCCGGGACTGGGACAATGAGCAGTTCTTC CASSLIRDWDNEQFF
TRBJ1-2 NA NA TRBV5-4 TGTGCCAGCAGCCGGCCAGGGTTCTCCTATGGCTACACCTTC CASSRPGFSYGYTF
TRBJ2-1 TRBD2 few TRBV5-6 TGTGCCAGCATCATGAGCGGGAGAGCCTACAATGAGCAGTTCTTC CASIMSGRAYNEQFF
TRBJ1-1 NA NA TRBV5-4 TGTGCCAGCAGACAGGACAGCACTGAAGCTTTCTTT CASRQDSTEAFF
TRBJ2-7 TRBD2 NA TRBV9 TGTGCCAGCAGCGTAGGACTAGCGTTCGGCTACGAGCAGTACTTC CASSVGLAFGYEQYF
TRBJ1-2 TRBD1 once TRBV30 TGTGCCTGGAGGAATCCAGGGACAGGTTCTGGCTACACCTTC CAWRNPGTGSGYTF
TRBJ2-1 TRBD2 NA TRBV9 TGTGCCAGCAGCGTTAGCGGGGGGAAGGTGGATGAGCAGTTCTTC CASSVSGGKVDEQFF
TRBJ2-3 TRBD2 NA TRBV10-3 TGTGCCAGCACCCAAAATAGCGGGAGGCCCACAGATACGCAGTATTTT CASTQNSGRPTDTQYF
TRBJ2-7 TRBD2 once TRBV6-1 TGTGCCAGCATCTACATCCACGGGGGGGTTCACGAGCAGTACTTC CASIYIHGGVHEQYF
TRBJ1-2 TRBD1 NA TRBV5-4 TGTGCCAGCAGCCCGGACAGGAGCTATGGCTACACCTTC CASSPDRSYGYTF
TRBJ2-5 TRBD2 NA TRBV9 TGTGCCAGCAGCGTAGGGCTAGCGGGAGGGCCGCAGACCCAGTACTTC CASSVGLAGGPQTQYF
TRBJ2-2 NA NA TRBV5-1 TGCGCCAGCAGCCCGAGCGCTCAAGGGGAAGCCGGGGAGCTGTTTTTT CASSPSAQGEAGELFF
TRBJ1-3 NA NA TRBV28 TGTGCCAGCAGTCCCAGGACAGTCTCTGGAAACACCATATATTTT CASSPRTVSGNTIYF
TRBJ2-7 TRBD1 once TRBV19 TGTGCCAGTAGTATTAGGTCGGGACAGGGGACCTACGAGCAGTACTTC CASSIRSGQGTYEQYF
TRBJ2-2 TRBD2 NA TRBV27 TGTGCCAGCAGCTCTAGCGGGAGTGTGGCCGGGGAGCTGTTTTTT CASSSSGSVAGELFF
TRBJ2-1 TRBD1 NA TRBV5-6 TGTGCCAGCAGCCTCCGGACAGGGGACTACAATGAGCAGTTCTTC CASSLRTGDYNEQFF
TRBJ1-4 TRBD1 NA TRBV6-6 TGTGCCAGCAGTCCCCCCCCAGGGGGCAGAGAAAAACTGTTTTTT CASSPPPGGREKLFF
TRBJ1-1 TRBD1 NA TRBV19 TGTGCCAGTAGTGTACAGGGGGCGGGCACTGAAGCTTTCTTT CASSVQGAGTEAFF
TRBJ1-2 TRBD1 NA TRBV5-1 TGCGCCAGCAGCGCACCGGCGGGACAGGCAACAAGGGCTAACTATGGCTACACCTTC CASSAPAGQATRANYGYTF